This record concerns one T cell receptor beta chain sequence. Its antigen is currently unknown. This CDR3 has 13 amino acids. Germline assignment: CDR1 SNHLY and CDR2 FYNNEI. V was trimmed by 1 base and J by 9 bases, leaving 10 bases between them. The sample belongs to a study of blood T cells in healthy people across ages. Study results and caveats: Total diversity from one million sequenced T cells was likely underestimated.

Primed by a sample-barcoded 5' primer and a J-beta primer mix, a second PCR proceeded for roughly 7 to 12 cycles. Per sample, CDR3-containing paired-end reads numbered at least 2.5 million. TCRdb re-derived calls from the 5' RACE reads in MiXCR, one entry per CDR3 protein. The sample carries approximately 850,000 distinct CDR3 sequences, around 45% recorded once. This sequence joins TRBV2 and TRBJ1-5; D unclear. The sample comprised blood. The TCR originated in a man in his 60s in good health. CDR3 sequence (DNA): TGTGCCAGCAGTGAAGTACCCCCTGGGCCCCAGCATTTT. Amino acids: CASSEVPPGPQHF. The whole variable domain, remainder taken from reference TRBV2 and TRBJ1-5, is EPEVTQTPSHQVTQMGQEVILRCVPISNHLYFYWYRQILGQKVEFLVSFYNNEISEKSEIFDDQFSVERPDGSNFTLKIRSTKLEDSAMYFCASSEVPPGPQHFGDGTRLSIL.